This T cell receptor beta chain was profiled in a study of T cells in tuberculosis. TCRdb's copy holds only in-frame clones and misses some; the assay was immunoSEQ multiplex PCR. Among about 40,000 clones listed, 94% were seen once. As to time point: new active TB diagnosis, blood taken before or within 7 days of starting treatment. Sequencing used PBMCs, obtained at tuberculosis diagnosis. This TCR came from an adult with tuberculosis.

CDR3 amino acids: CASIPDRENTEAFF. In nucleotides, the CDR3 is TGTGCCAGTATTCCGGACAGGGAGAACACTGAAGCTTTCTTT. The chain is built from TRBV19 and TRBJ1-1; TRBD1 matches 8 bases. V dropped 7 bases and J dropped 1; count of bases not matched to a gene: 5. CDR1 and CDR2 from the germline V gene are LNHDA and SQIVND (reference sequence). This CDR3 has 14 residues.